This is a list of T cell receptor beta chains from one sample in a study of spatial heterogeneity in lung cancer. TCRdb re-analysed the 5' RACE reads in MiXCR, keeping a single row per CDR3 protein. This repertoire shows about 78,000 distinct CDR3 sequences, approximately 8% found once; its top ten account for about 6.8%. Sample: PBMCs, taken at surgery. These receptors all stem from a male donor with early-stage non-small cell lung cancer. Both conserved end residues are part of each CDR3. The D gene is left open where the match is weak. Not every row has a clone size; where given, it reads once, few, many or a size class.

TRBV20-1	many	TRBJ1-6	-	TGCAGTGCTAGAGTCGTAGGCCCTGGGCGGAATTCACCCCTCCACTTT	CSARVVGPGRNSPLHF
TRBV29-1	few	TRBJ1-2	TRBD1	TGCAGCGTGGAATTTTCAGGGGGGTACTATGGCTACACCTTC	CSVEFSGGYYGYTF
TRBV6-6	many	TRBJ1-2	TRBD1	TGTGCCAGCAGCTGGACAGGGGAAGGCTATGGCTACACCTTC	CASSWTGEGYGYTF
TRBV7-9	many	TRBJ2-5	-	TGTGCCAGCAGCTTAGTCGGGCTGGCCCAGTACTTC	CASSLVGLAQYF
TRBV4-2	few	TRBJ2-3	-	TGTGCCAGCAGCCAAGTTAGGGATACGCAGTATTTT	CASSQVRDTQYF
TRBV2	-	TRBJ2-7	TRBD1	TGTGCCAGCAGTGAGAGGCAGGGGGCCGACGAGCAGTACTTC	CASSERQGADEQYF
TRBV10-3	-	TRBJ2-5	TRBD2	TGTGCCATCAGTGCCGGGGTAGCGGGATCGGAGACCCAGTACTTC	CAISAGVAGSETQYF
TRBV10-3	many	TRBJ2-5	-	TGTGCCATCAATTCAGGGGAGCGAGAGACCCAGTACTTC	CAINSGERETQYF
TRBV29-1	many	TRBJ1-1	-	TGCAGCGTTGGTTTGACAGGGAACACTGAAGCTTTCTTT	CSVGLTGNTEAFF
TRBV6-2/TRBV6-3	-	TRBJ1-5	-	TGTGCCAGCAGTTACCATACCCTGCGGAAGCATTTT	CASSYHTLRKHF
TRBV5-1	few	TRBJ1-2	-	TGCGCCAGCAGCTTGGTAGGCGACAACTATGGCTACACCTTC	CASSLVGDNYGYTF
TRBV2	-	TRBJ1-2	-	TGTGCCAGCATTCCGTGGGCGGGGGCTGGCTACACCTTC	CASIPWAGAGYTF
TRBV12-3/TRBV12-4	many	TRBJ2-3	TRBD1	TGTGCCAGCAGTTTAAACAGGGGACACACAGATACGCAGTATTTT	CASSLNRGHTDTQYF
TRBV7-2	few	TRBJ2-7	-	TGTGCCAGCAGGAACAGTGGCACCTACGAGCAGTACTTC	CASRNSGTYEQYF
TRBV5-1	many	TRBJ1-2	-	TGCGCCAGCAGCTGGGGGAATGGCTACACCTTC	CASSWGNGYTF
TRBV18	-	TRBJ2-1	TRBD2	TGTGCCAGCTCACCCCTAGCGGGAGGGTTCGATGAGCAGTTCTTC	CASSPLAGGFDEQFF
TRBV4-1	many	TRBJ1-5	TRBD1	TGCGCCAGCAGCCAAGTGGCGACAGGGTACAATCAGCCCCAGCATTTT	CASSQVATGYNQPQHF
TRBV12-3/TRBV12-4	few	TRBJ2-1	-	TGTGCCAGCACCACCCCCGGGTCGGGGGAGCAGTTCTTC	CASTTPGSGEQFF
TRBV3-1	-	TRBJ2-7	TRBD2	TGTGCCAGCAGCCCTGGACTAGCGAGCTCCTACGAGCAGTACTTC	CASSPGLASSYEQYF
TRBV11-2	many	TRBJ2-3	TRBD2	TGTGCCAGCAGCCCCTTGGATAGCGGGAGGTGGGATACGCAGTATTTT	CASSPLDSGRWDTQYF
TRBV27	many	TRBJ1-6	TRBD1	TGTGCCAGCAGTTTACGACAGGGCTCTAGGACACCCCTCCACTTT	CASSLRQGSRTPLHF
TRBV7-2	many	TRBJ1-3	TRBD1	TGTGCCAGCAGCGCACACACAGGGGGCTCTGGAAACACCATATATTTT	CASSAHTGGSGNTIYF
TRBV12-3/TRBV12-4	many	TRBJ2-2	-	TGTGCCAGCGAGGGCGCCTACACCGGGGAGCTGTTTTTT	CASEGAYTGELFF
TRBV7-6	few	TRBJ1-5	-	TGTGCCAGCAGCGGGGACCGGGGGCAGCCCCAGCATTTT	CASSGDRGQPQHF
TRBV7-2	-	TRBJ2-3	TRBD2	TGTGCCAGCAGCTTAGGATTCGCGGGAGGGGTCCAAGATACGCAGTATTTT	CASSLGFAGGVQDTQYF
TRBV5-1	many	TRBJ1-5	-	TGCGCCAGCAGCCGCACCGGGGATCAGCCCCAGCATTTT	CASSRTGDQPQHF